This is a list of T cell receptor beta chains from one sample in a study of blood T cell repertoires in COVID-19. Libraries were prepared by immunoSEQ multiplex PCR; TCRdb keeps only in-frame clonotypes and omits some of them. The sample carries around 100,000 clones, approximately 85% recorded once. The sample comprised peripheral blood. The receptors shown here come from a man aged 40-49 years with active or convalescent COVID-19. Each CDR3 is given with its conserved first and last residue. Fields, in order: J gene, clone size, D gene, V gene, CDR3 DNA, CDR3 protein. D genes are given only for firm matches. Not every row has a clone size; where given, it reads once, few, many or a size class.

>TRBJ1-2|.|.|TRBV3-1/TRBV3-2
TGTGCCAGCAGCCAAGGGACGGGGAACTATGGCTACACCTTC
CASSQGTGNYGYTF
>TRBJ2-3|.|TRBD1|TRBV24-1
TGTGCCACCAGTGATAACCGGGACAGGGGTGCAGATACGCAGTATTTT
CATSDNRDRGADTQYF
>TRBJ1-5|.|TRBD1|TRBV5-5
TGTGCCAGCAGCTTGGCAGGGGGCGGCGGTCAGCCCCAGCATTTT
CASSLAGGGGQPQHF
>TRBJ1-2|.|.|TRBV9
TGTGCCAGCAGCCCGGACAGCCTCCTGGTAGCCTACACCTTC
CASSPDSLLVAYTF
>TRBJ2-7|.|.|TRBV30
TGTGCCTGGACAGGTTCCAACGAGCAGTACTTC
CAWTGSNEQYF
>TRBJ1-5|.|TRBD1|TRBV7-2
TGTGCCAGCAGCTTAGCGGGAACAGGGGGGATAAGCAATCAGCCCCAGCATTTT
CASSLAGTGGISNQPQHF
>TRBJ1-2|.|.|TRBV18
TGTGCCAGCTCACCTACCCTGGGATGGGACTCTAACTATGGCTACACCTTC
CASSPTLGWDSNYGYTF
>TRBJ2-2|many|TRBD1|TRBV9
TGTGCCAGCAGCGTAGGACAGGGGTCCGGGGAGCTGTTTTTT
CASSVGQGSGELFF
>TRBJ2-3|.|TRBD2|TRBV2
TGTGCCAGCAGTCCCGGGACTAGTAGGACAGATACGCAGTATTTT
CASSPGTSRTDTQYF
>TRBJ2-4|.|TRBD1|TRBV6-5
TGTGCCAGCAGTTACTCTGGGGCTCAGGGGGACATTCAGTACTTC
CASSYSGAQGDIQYF
>TRBJ1-1|once|TRBD1|TRBV5-4
TGTGCCAGCAGCTTGGATAGGGGGCTGGGAACTGAAGCTTTCTTT
CASSLDRGLGTEAFF
>TRBJ2-2|once|TRBD2|TRBV7-2
TGTGCCAGCAGCTTATTCAGCGGGGGGTACCCCGGGGAGCTGTTTTTT
CASSLFSGGYPGELFF
>TRBJ2-1|.|TRBD1|TRBV11-2
TGTGCCAGCAGCCCCCGACAGGGGACGGATGAGCAGTTCTTC
CASSPRQGTDEQFF
>TRBJ1-6|.|TRBD1|TRBV30
TGTGCCTGGAGTACACAGGGGGTTTCACCCCTCCACTTT
CAWSTQGVSPLHF
>TRBJ1-1|.|.|TRBV27
TGTGCCAGCAGTTTAGAGGGGGACCGTCGGGGCACTGAAGCTTTCTTT
CASSLEGDRRGTEAFF
>TRBJ2-7|.|.|TRBV5-1
TGCGCCAGCAGCTTGCAGGCAGGTCCGTCCTACGAGCAGTACTTC
CASSLQAGPSYEQYF
>TRBJ1-1|.|TRBD1|TRBV6-5
TGTGCCAGCAGTTACACCCAGGGGGCAAGAGCTTTCTTT
CASSYTQGARAFF
>TRBJ1-1|few|TRBD1|TRBV19
TGTGCCAGTAGTATGACAGGGAAAACGAACACTGAAGCTTTCTTT
CASSMTGKTNTEAFF
>TRBJ2-6|few|.|TRBV7-9
TGTGCCAGCAGCTTATTGGGCAGCAAAGTCTCTGGGGCCAACGTCCTGACTTTC
CASSLLGSKVSGANVLTF
>TRBJ2-7|.|TRBD1|TRBV14
TGTGCCAGCAGCCAAGTGGGGACAGGGACCTACGAGCAGTACTTC
CASSQVGTGTYEQYF
>TRBJ2-5|.|TRBD2|TRBV10-3
TGTGCCATCAGTGAAGGGTCTAGCGGGGGGCAGACCCAGTACTTC
CAISEGSSGGQTQYF
>TRBJ2-2|.|.|TRBV2
TGTGCCAGCAACCCGCGACTCTCGAACACCGGGGAGCTGTTTTTT
CASNPRLSNTGELFF
>TRBJ1-2|.|.|TRBV5-1
TGCGCCAGCAGCTTGGACTGGGCTCTGGACTATGGCTACACCTTC
CASSLDWALDYGYTF
>TRBJ1-2|.|TRBD1|TRBV12-3/TRBV12-4
TGTGCCAGCAACTCCAGGGGGAACGGCTACACCTTC
CASNSRGNGYTF
>TRBJ2-7|.|.|TRBV7-9
TGTGCCAGCAGCTCTACCACCCTTTACGAGCAGTACTTC
CASSSTTLYEQYF
>TRBJ2-7|.|.|TRBV29-1
TGCAGCGTTGAAATCCCCCTAGGCGGGCTCTACGAGCAGTACTTC
CSVEIPLGGLYEQYF
>TRBJ2-5|.|.|TRBV7-2
TGTGCCAGCAGCTTAGCGACAAAAGAGACCCAGTACTTC
CASSLATKETQYF
>TRBJ1-4|few|.|TRBV13
TGTGCCAGCAGCTTATACAAGGGGACTAATGAAAAACTGTTTTTT
CASSLYKGTNEKLFF
>TRBJ2-1|once|TRBD1|TRBV6-2/TRBV6-3
TGTGCCAGCAGCGTTCTCCAGGGGGCTAACAATGAGCAGTTCTTC
CASSVLQGANNEQFF
>TRBJ1-2|.|TRBD1|TRBV18
TGTGCCAGCTCACTCCGGGACAGGGACGCTCCCTATGGCTACACCTTC
CASSLRDRDAPYGYTF
>TRBJ2-3|.|TRBD2|TRBV29-1
TGCAGCGTTGAAGGGGCTAGCGGGGGCACAGATACGCAGTATTTT
CSVEGASGGTDTQYF
>TRBJ1-2|.|.|TRBV6-5
TGTGCCAGCAGTTACACGCCCCCCGGGGGGCCCTATGGCTACACCTTC
CASSYTPPGGPYGYTF
>TRBJ1-3|.|.|TRBV5-1
TGCGCCAGCAGCTTGGAGCAGGGAAGAAACACCATATATTTT
CASSLEQGRNTIYF
>TRBJ2-7|.|.|TRBV3-1/TRBV3-2
TGTGCCAGCAGCCAGGGTACCGGGACTGGGAGAGTAGAGCAGTACTTC
CASSQGTGTGRVEQYF
>TRBJ1-1|.|.|TRBV29-1
TGCAGCGCCGTCGAGGGCCCGGCTTTCTTT
CSAVEGPAFF